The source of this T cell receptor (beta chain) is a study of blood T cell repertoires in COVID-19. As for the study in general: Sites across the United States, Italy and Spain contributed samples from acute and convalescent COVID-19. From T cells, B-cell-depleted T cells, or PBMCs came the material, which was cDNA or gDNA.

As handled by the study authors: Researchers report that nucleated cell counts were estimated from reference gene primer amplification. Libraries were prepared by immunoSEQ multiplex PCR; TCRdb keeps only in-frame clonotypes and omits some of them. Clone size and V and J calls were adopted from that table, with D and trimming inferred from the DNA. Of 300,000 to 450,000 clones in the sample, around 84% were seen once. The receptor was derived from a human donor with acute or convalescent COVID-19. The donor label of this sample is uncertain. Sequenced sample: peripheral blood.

CDR3 coding DNA: TGCGCCAGCAGCCAAGCGGGGGATACGCAGTATTTT. This sequence encodes CASSQAGDTQYF. The chain recombines TRBV4-1 with TRBJ2-3; D is perhaps TRBD2 (5 bases). The CDR3 is 12 residues long. V was trimmed by 1 base and J by 6 bases, leaving 5 bases between them. CDR1 and CDR2 (germline): MGHRA, YSYEKL.